Listed below are T cell receptor beta chains from one sample, sequenced in a study of T-cell reconstitution after alpha-beta-depleted transplantation in children. Via MiXCR, TCRdb re-called the PCR reads, giving one row per CDR3 protein. This sample yields some 590,000 distinct CDR3 sequences, of which roughly a tenth are seen a single time; less than 5% belongs to the top ten. The sample consisted of PBMCs from the stem cell graft donor, taken from the stem cell graft. Receptors were obtained from a human donor who donated a stem cell graft to a child with acute myeloid leukemia. CDR3s include the opening cysteine and the closing phenylalanine or tryptophan. D genes are given only for firm matches. Size is stated for part of the rows, as once, few or many counts, or as a class when the clone is expanded.

d_call	v_call	j_call	clone_size	cdr3_nt	cdr3_aa
TRBD2	TRBV6-5	TRBJ2-5	few	TGTGCCAGCAGTTACTCGAGCGGGACTAGCGGGACAAAAGAGACCCAGTACTTC	CASSYSSGTSGTKETQYF
TRBD2	TRBV29-1	TRBJ2-1	many	TGCAGCGTTGAGGGGCGGGAGGGCCAGGACAATGAGCAGTTCTTC	CSVEGREGQDNEQFF
-	TRBV18	TRBJ1-3	-	TGTGCCAGCTCACCGACATCGGCTGGAAACACCATATATTTT	CASSPTSAGNTIYF
TRBD2	TRBV4-3	TRBJ2-2	many	TGCGCCAGCAGCCAAGATGGGGCTAGCGGGAGGGCCAACACCGGGGAGCTGTTTTTT	CASSQDGASGRANTGELFF
TRBD2	TRBV12-3/TRBV12-4	TRBJ2-1	few	TGTGCCAGCAGTTTGGGCGGGAGGAACTCCTACAATGAGCAGTTCTTC	CASSLGGRNSYNEQFF
TRBD1	TRBV29-1	TRBJ2-7	few	TGCAGCGTAGAACGTTTACAGGGGGCTGACGAGCAGTACTTC	CSVERLQGADEQYF
TRBD1	TRBV20-1	TRBJ2-7	few	TGCAGTGCTCCCGCCGGGACAGGGACCCGATACGAGCAGTACTTC	CSAPAGTGTRYEQYF
-	TRBV5-6	TRBJ2-3	-	TGTGCCAGTAAAACTAGGGTTGCAGATACGCAGTATTTT	CASKTRVADTQYF
TRBD1	TRBV29-1	TRBJ2-5	many	TGCAGCGTTGACGCGGGACAGGGGATCGAGACCCAGTACTTC	CSVDAGQGIETQYF
-	TRBV20-1	TRBJ2-1	many	TGCAGTGCTAGAGGGGGCTCCTACAATGAGCAGTTCTTC	CSARGGSYNEQFF
-	TRBV7-3	TRBJ2-2	many	TGTGCCAGCAGCTTAGCGGGACGGTCTGATGGGGAGCTGTTTTTT	CASSLAGRSDGELFF
-	TRBV29-1	TRBJ1-1	many	TGCAGCGTTCCAAATAGAACAGGGTGGGACACTGAAGCTTTCTTT	CSVPNRTGWDTEAFF
-	TRBV6-4	TRBJ2-3	many	TGTGCCAGCAGTCGGGACTCCCCAGATACGCAGTATTTT	CASSRDSPDTQYF
-	TRBV5-6	TRBJ1-1	many	TGTGCCAGCAGCTCCTTTGGGACCGATGAAGCTTTCTTT	CASSSFGTDEAFF
-	TRBV5-1	TRBJ1-1	few	TGCGCCAGCAGCCTAGACGGGACCACTGAAGCTTTCTTT	CASSLDGTTEAFF
TRBD2	TRBV20-1	TRBJ2-3	many	TGCAGTGCTAGAGCGGGAGGACTCACAGATACGCAGTATTTT	CSARAGGLTDTQYF
TRBD1	TRBV12-3/TRBV12-4	TRBJ2-2	-	TGTGCCAGCAGTTCGGACAGGGGGCGAGTAAACGGGGAGCTGTTTTTT	CASSSDRGRVNGELFF
-	TRBV5-1	TRBJ1-1	-	TGCGCCAGCAGGGGTACCCGATGGGGCACTGAAGCTTTCTTT	CASRGTRWGTEAFF
-	TRBV28	TRBJ1-2	many	TGTGCCACCTCTGAGGCAACCTATGGCTACACCTTC	CATSEATYGYTF
TRBD2	TRBV20-1	TRBJ2-7	-	TGCAGTGCTAGTATCTTTGAGCGGGAGGTTCGTGAGCAGTACTTC	CSASIFEREVREQYF
TRBD1	TRBV7-8	TRBJ1-1	few	TGTGCCAGCAGCCCACGGGAGCCTCGGACAGGCACTGAAGCTTTCTTT	CASSPREPRTGTEAFF
-	TRBV28	TRBJ2-1	many	TGTGCCAGCAGTTTGGGCCTCGACTCCATCCAGTTCTTC	CASSLGLDSIQFF
TRBD2	TRBV7-3	TRBJ2-3	-	TGTGCCAGCAGCCCCGGGGGGGGCGTCACAGATACGCAGTATTTT	CASSPGGGVTDTQYF
-	TRBV12-3/TRBV12-4	TRBJ2-3	-	TGTGCCAGCAGTCTTGGAGGGAGAGGGGGCGCAGATACGCAGTATTTT	CASSLGGRGGADTQYF
TRBD1	TRBV4-2	TRBJ2-5	-	TGTGCCAGCAGCTCGGGACAGGGGCTAGAGACCCAGTACTTC	CASSSGQGLETQYF
-	TRBV5-6	TRBJ2-7	many	TGTGCCAGCAGCCGGACGGGGGACTTGAGCGAGCAGTACTTC	CASSRTGDLSEQYF
TRBD1	TRBV11-1	TRBJ2-1	few	TGTGCCAGCAGCTTCGGACAGGGAAGTGACAATGAGCAGTTCTTC	CASSFGQGSDNEQFF
TRBD1	TRBV29-1	TRBJ1-1	many	TGCAGCGTTGACGGAGGGGGCGGGACTGAAGCTTTCTTT	CSVDGGGGTEAFF
-	TRBV20-1	TRBJ2-3	many	TGCAGTGCTAGTAGCGGAGTGGGAGATACGCAGTATTTT	CSASSGVGDTQYF
TRBD2	TRBV20-1	TRBJ2-3	-	TGCAGTGCTAGAGTGGCTAGCGGGGGCACAGATACGCAGTATTTT	CSARVASGGTDTQYF
TRBD1	TRBV4-3	TRBJ2-1	-	TGCGCCAGCAGCCACCGACAGGGGGGCTCCTACAATGAGCAGTTCTTC	CASSHRQGGSYNEQFF
-	TRBV7-2	TRBJ1-1	few	TGTGCCAGCAGCTTAGACATTTTGAACACTGAAGCTTTCTTT	CASSLDILNTEAFF
TRBD1	TRBV29-1	TRBJ2-3	-	TGCAGCACAGGGACAGGGATAGATACGCAGTATTTT	CSTGTGIDTQYF
-	TRBV3-1	TRBJ2-4	-	TGTGCCAGCAGCCCAGGGGGGGCCAAAAACATTCAGTACTTC	CASSPGGAKNIQYF
TRBD1	TRBV12-3/TRBV12-4	TRBJ1-1	few	TGTGCCAGCAGTCTCGGACAGGGGGCGGACGACACTGAAGCTTTCTTT	CASSLGQGADDTEAFF
TRBD2	TRBV6-2/TRBV6-3	TRBJ2-3	many	TGTGCCAGCAGACTAGCGGGAGAGGCCCCCGCAGATACGCAGTATTTT	CASRLAGEAPADTQYF
TRBD1	TRBV12-3/TRBV12-4	TRBJ2-2	-	TGTGCCAGCAGTTTAAGGGGGCTAGCCGGGGAGCTGTTTTTT	CASSLRGLAGELFF
-	TRBV29-1	TRBJ1-2	-	TGCAGCGTCACGGAGGGATCCGACTATGGCTACACCTTC	CSVTEGSDYGYTF
TRBD2	TRBV9	TRBJ2-2	-	TGTGCCAGCGGACTAAGCGGGAGAAGCACCGGGGAGCTGTTTTTT	CASGLSGRSTGELFF
-	TRBV20-1	TRBJ2-5	-	TGCAGTGCTGCGAAGCCTAGCGCAGAAGAGACCCAGTACTTC	CSAAKPSAEETQYF
-	TRBV14	TRBJ2-2	few	TGTGCCAGCAGCCAAGTCAGGGTGAACACCGGGGAGCTGTTTTTT	CASSQVRVNTGELFF
-	TRBV20-1	TRBJ1-5	many	TGCAGTGCTAGAGACCCCACGGCGGGGTCGGGCCAGCCCCAGCATTTT	CSARDPTAGSGQPQHF
TRBD1	TRBV16	TRBJ2-7	many	TGTGCCAGCAGCCGGGACAGCCGACTCTCCTACGAGCAGTACTTC	CASSRDSRLSYEQYF
-	TRBV12-3/TRBV12-4	TRBJ2-3	-	TGTGCCAGCGGTAGGGCGGGTGGAGGAGATACGCAGTATTTT	CASGRAGGGDTQYF
-	TRBV5-8	TRBJ2-5	-	TGTGCCAGCAGGGCCTGGGAGACCCAGTACTTC	CASRAWETQYF
-	TRBV29-1	TRBJ2-1	-	TGCAGCGTGACAGACAATGAGCAGTTCTTC	CSVTDNEQFF
-	TRBV28	TRBJ2-7	-	TGTGCCAGCAATCTAATGGGCTACGAGCAGTACTTC	CASNLMGYEQYF
-	TRBV5-1	TRBJ2-7	many	TGCGCCAGCAGCGCCTTACAGGGATACGAGCAGTACTTC	CASSALQGYEQYF
TRBD2	TRBV5-6	TRBJ2-5	-	TGTGCCAGCAGCTTGGCTTTCGGGACTAGCGCCTTCGAGACCCAGTACTTC	CASSLAFGTSAFETQYF
-	TRBV20-1	TRBJ1-3	-	TGCAGTGCTAGAAGCGACAGCACCTCTGGAAACACCATATATTTT	CSARSDSTSGNTIYF
TRBD2	TRBV5-1	TRBJ2-5	many	TGCGCCAGCAGTGGACTAGCGGGATTGGAGACCCAGTACTTC	CASSGLAGLETQYF
-	TRBV7-2	TRBJ2-1	few	TGTGCCAGCAGCGGCCGGGGGGCCCCGGGAATCGGGGAGCAGTTCTTC	CASSGRGAPGIGEQFF